Below, one T cell receptor beta chain is given with its context. Its antigen is currently unknown. Other DNA sequences in the same sample also yield this CDR3. This specimen comes from a study of T cell clones after liver transplantation. Overall study context: Standard immunosuppression, with no induction, continued until 12-24 months after transplant. Tolerance: complete withdrawal held at least one year, liver enzymes staying within twice normal. Whole-study results and caveats: Low donor cell numbers restricted donor-reactive repertoire measurement in two subjects.

CD3+CD4+ and CD3+CD8+ cells were FACS-sorted from thawed unstimulated PBMCs. Using immunoSEQ multiplex PCR, the repertoire was profiled, and TCRdb retains in-frame clones only, with some absent. Counted here are more than 75,000 clones, over 80% occurring once; the ten biggest clones make up approximately 0.47%. The CDR3 has 15 amino acids. Germline CDR1 is SGHRS and CDR2 is YFSETQ. V was shortened by 3 bases and J by 6 bases, with 15 bases between the two germline ends. This clonotype was obtained from a human patient who received a liver transplant. Some of the T cells might come from the graft donor. The chain carries TRBV5-1 and TRBJ1-4, with D possibly TRBD1 on 5 matching bases. Sample: CD4+ T cells from blood, taken 45 to 46 months after liver transplant. CDR3 amino acids: CASSSGGGGDEKLFF. CDR3 bases: TGCGCCAGCAGCTCCGGCGGGGGAGGCGATGAAAAACTGTTTTTT.